Each of the 8 T cell receptor beta chains below was sequenced from the same sample in a study of blood T cell repertoires in COVID-19. Sequencing used immunoSEQ multiplex PCR; TCRdb keeps in-frame clones, though not all of them. The sample includes about 270,000 clones, less than 90% of them seen just once. Specimen: peripheral blood. The receptors come from a woman aged 25-40 years with COVID-19, enrolled during active disease.

This chain uses TRBV30 with TRBJ1-5; tentative D call: TRBD1 (5 bases). Trimming removed 0 bases from V and 7 bases from J, with 19 bases in between. Germline-derived CDR1 and CDR2 are GTSNPN and SVGIG (reference sequence). This CDR3 spans 16 amino acids. CDR3 residues: CAWSVHGPGGGQPQHF. In nucleotides, the CDR3 is TGTGCCTGGAGTGTGCACGGGCCGGGGGGTGGGCAGCCCCAGCATTTT.

CDR3 amino acids: CASSGQGVTNTEAFF. CDR3 DNA: TGCGCCAGCAGCGGGCAGGGGGTCACGAACACTGAAGCTTTCTTT. J is TRBJ1-1 and V is TRBV5-1; 7 bases align to TRBD1. Germline CDR1 SGHRS, CDR2 YFSETQ. This CDR3 is built from 15 residues. The J segment lost 1 base and the V segment lost 4 bases, leaving 7 bases of the junction unmatched.

This clone was counted once. The rearrangement links TRBV11-2 to TRBJ2-1; possibly TRBD2 for D (5 bases). V was shortened by 1 base and J by 5 bases, with 9 bases between the two germline ends. The CDR3 length is 14 residues. Germline assignment: CDR1 SGHAT and CDR2 FQNNGV. Written as DNA, the CDR3 is TGTGCCAGCAGCTTAGTTCAAGCGGACAATGAGCAGTTCTTC. Residues: CASSLVQADNEQFF.

This chain joins TRBV5-5 and TRBJ2-7; D remains unclear. Germline V lookup: CDR1 SGHKS, CDR2 YYEKEE (reference sequence). The CDR3 is made up of 11 amino acids. With 2 bases removed from V and 4 bases from J, the gap between germline ends came to 4 bases. CDR3 sequence: CASSFAYEQYF. The DNA for the CDR3 is TGTGCCAGCAGCTTTGCGTACGAGCAGTACTTC.

This clone was recorded a few times. The chain employs TRBV5-1 and TRBJ2-7; TRBD1 agrees at 7 bases. Germline lookup yields CDR1 SGHRS and CDR2 YFSETQ. V dropped 1 base and J dropped 5; count of bases not matched to a gene: 3. The CDR3 runs to 13 residues. The CDR3 DNA sequence: TGCGCCAGCAGCTTGATAGGGGGCAACGAGCAGTACTTC. This gives the protein CASSLIGGNEQYF.

The J gene is TRBJ2-3, the V gene TRBV28; D is possibly TRBD2 (5 bases). The length of the CDR3 is 13 residues. Per germline, CDR1 MDHEN and CDR2 SYDVKM. V was shortened by 8 bases and J by 3 bases, with 12 bases between the two germline ends. The CDR3 loop reads CASLGIPTDTQYF. In DNA form, the CDR3 reads TGTGCCAGCCTCGGGATCCCTACAGATACGCAGTATTTT.

V gene TRBV11-3 combines with J gene TRBJ2-2; the D gene is possibly TRBD1 (5 bases). V lost 2 bases to trimming and J lost 6 bases, with 13 bases between them. This CDR3 region has 15 residues. Germline V gene sequence: CDR1 SGHNT, CDR2 YENEEA. Here the CDR3 reads CASSLKGISAGELFF. The CDR3 nucleotides read TGTGCCAGCAGCTTAAAGGGGATAAGTGCCGGGGAGCTGTTTTTT. The full variable domain, completed using reference TRBV11-3 and TRBJ2-2, is EAGVVQSPRYKIIEKKQPVAFWCNPISGHNTLYWYLQNLGQGPELLIRYENEEAVDDSQLPKDRFSAERLKGVDSTLKIQPAELGDSAVYLCASSLKGISAGELFFGEGSRLTVL.

The genes are TRBV29-1 and TRBJ2-1; D possibly corresponds to TRBD2 (5 bases). The CDR3 runs to 16 residues. CDR1 is SQVTM, CDR2 ANQGSEA, per germline. Trimming cost V 3 bases and J 1 base, with 16 bases left between them. For the CDR3, the DNA is TGCAGCGTTGAGGGAAGTTTGGGGAGTTCCTACAATGAGCAGTTCTTC. Protein: CSVEGSLGSSYNEQFF.